This passage covers 24 T cell receptor beta chains from one sample sequenced in a study of CD8 T cells in ankylosing spondylitis. General study findings and limits: Typical of ankylosing spondylitis blood, it appeared, was a TCR beta motif of eight highly homologous variants.

Their target antigens are unknown. In TCRdb, the 5' RACE reads were re-called with MiXCR into one record per CDR3 protein. Among a few hundred thousand distinct CDR3 sequences listed, about 17% were seen once. Sequenced input: blood, either unsorted or a sorted T cell fraction (not recorded which). The origin of the receptors is a male donor with ankylosing spondylitis.

This chain connects TRBV6-1 to TRBJ2-1; D is possibly TRBD1 (6 bases). CDR3 size: 16 residues. The V end lost 7 bases, the J end lost 1 base, and 17 bases lay between the germline ends. Germline assignment: CDR1 MNHNS and CDR2 SASEGT. CDR3 sequence: CASTPRGFDSYNEQFF. In DNA, the CDR3 is TGTGCCAGCACTCCAAGGGGGTTTGATTCCTACAATGAGCAGTTCTTC.

The rearrangement joins TRBV20-1 to TRBJ1-2, with D tentatively TRBD1 (6 bases). The CDR3 is 15 residues long. Germline values: CDR1 DFQATT, CDR2 SNEGSKA (reference sequence). Trimming took 0 bases from V and 8 from J, leaving 19 bases between them. CDR3 nucleotide sequence: TGCAGTGCTAGAGATCTTAGGGGGACGGTGTTAGGCTACACCTTC. Translating gives CSARDLRGTVLGYTF.

CDR3 in DNA: TGTGCCAGCAGTGTCGCAGGGACTTACGAGCAGTACTTC. Its translation is CASSVAGTYEQYF. V gene TRBV27 combines with J gene TRBJ2-7; weak D call: TRBD2 (6 bases). The V end was cut by 5 bases, the J end by 4 bases, with 12 bases between. The CDR3 runs 13 residues. CDR1 is MNHEY and CDR2 is SMNVEV in the germline V gene (reference sequence).

This clonotype was seen a few times. V and J are TRBV7-6 and TRBJ2-3; D may be TRBD2 (6 bases). This CDR3 contains 16 residues. V lost 5 bases, J lost 4 bases, and 19 bases lay in between. Germline CDR1 SGHVS, CDR2 FNYEAQ. The chain's CDR3 is CASSHWLDGGADTQYF. In nucleotides, the CDR3 is TGTGCCAGCAGCCATTGGCTGGACGGAGGGGCAGATACGCAGTATTTT.

In its sample, this clonotype was seen a few times. The chain uses TRBV13 and TRBJ2-1; TRBD2 matches at 7 bases. CDR3 length: 13 amino acids. Germline CDR1 reads PRHDT; CDR2 reads FYEKMQ (reference sequence). V trimming: 6 bases; J trimming: 8 bases; junction bases outside the gene matches: 7. CDR3 region: CASRRESLDEQFF. Here the CDR3 DNA reads TGTGCCAGCAGGCGGGAGTCTTTAGATGAGCAGTTCTTC.

This clonotype was recorded a few times. This chain connects TRBV10-3 to TRBJ1-1; weak D call: TRBD1 (5 bases). V was trimmed by 2 bases and J by 1 base, leaving 11 bases between them. The germline V gene has CDR1 ENHRY and CDR2 SYGVKD. The CDR3 has 15 residues. The CDR3 DNA reads as TGTGCCATCAGTGAGGCTCGAGGGGAGAACACTGAAGCTTTCTTT. It specifies CAISEARGENTEAFF.

This clonotype has a handful of counts. The CDR3 DNA sequence: TGTGCCAGCAGCTTAGGACAGGGATTTGAGACCCAGTACTTC. Protein product: CASSLGQGFETQYF. The V call is TRBV11-2, the J call TRBJ2-5, with 7 bases identical to TRBD1. The CDR3 sequence is 14 residues long. After removal of 1 base from V and 5 bases from J, the junction contained 4 bases not matched to a gene. CDR1 and CDR2 (germline): SGHAT, FQNNGV.

In this sample, this clonotype turned up a few times. The chain links TRBV28 to TRBJ2-7; 9 nucleotides line up with TRBD2. The CDR3 has 15 amino acids. V was pared by 3 bases and J by 2 bases, with 5 bases of the junction left unmatched. CDR1 and CDR2 from the germline V gene are MDHEN and SYDVKM. Here the CDR3 reads CASSFVAGGAYEQYF. CDR3 nucleotides: TGTGCCAGCAGTTTTGTGGCGGGAGGGGCCTACGAGCAGTACTTC.

This clonotype was counted a few times. V and J are TRBV4-1 and TRBJ2-5; 10 bases align to TRBD1. Germline CDR1 is MGHRA and CDR2 is YSYEKL. The V segment lost 2 bases and the J segment 4 bases; nucleotides outside the gene matches: 7. CDR3 length: 16 amino acids. The CDR3 here is CASSQPGQGVGETQYF. As DNA, the CDR3 is TGCGCCAGCAGCCAACCCGGACAGGGGGTAGGAGAGACCCAGTACTTC.

This clonotype was recorded many times. J is TRBJ1-1 and V is TRBV12-3 or TRBV12-4; perhaps TRBD1 as D (5 bases). The ends were cut back, 2 bases at V and 1 base at J, with 8 bases in the middle. This CDR3 spans 14 amino acids. CDR3 nucleotide sequence: TGTGCCAGCAGTTTATGGGGGGAGAACACTGAAGCTTTCTTT. It translates to CASSLWGENTEAFF.

This chain links TRBV6-5 with TRBJ2-3; 7 bases fit TRBD1. In germline, CDR1 is MNHEY, CDR2 SVGAGI. The CDR3 has 18 amino acids. V trimming: 3 bases; J trimming: 0 bases; junction bases outside the gene matches: 12. Here the CDR3 reads CASSYDRAKALSTDTQYF. CDR3 sequence (DNA): TGTGCCAGCAGTTATGACAGGGCAAAGGCCCTTAGCACAGATACGCAGTATTTT.

This clonotype was seen many times. This chain joins TRBV4-2 and TRBJ2-7, with 14 nucleotides matching TRBD2. Losses at the gene ends were 6 bases for V and 0 bases for J; bases not matched to a gene: 1. The CDR3 totals 15 residues. The germline CDR1 and CDR2 sequences are LGHNA and YNFKEQ. DNA of the CDR3: TGTGCCAGCAGGGGACTAGCGGGGGACTCCTACGAGCAGTACTTC. It yields the protein CASRGLAGDSYEQYF.

The rearrangement joins TRBV4-1 to TRBJ2-1; D remains unclear. The germline V gene encodes CDR1 MGHRA and CDR2 YSYEKL. The CDR3 is 16 amino acids. The V end was cut by 0 bases, the J end by 6 bases, with 15 bases between. The CDR3 spells CASSQEPPFVGNEQFF. CDR3 nucleotide sequence: TGCGCCAGCAGCCAAGAGCCTCCCTTTGTTGGCAATGAGCAGTTCTTC.

This clonotype was counted only a few times. V is TRBV9 and J is TRBJ2-1, with D possibly TRBD2 on 7 matching bases. The CDR3 extends over 22 amino acids. The germline CDR1 and CDR2 sequences are SGDLS and YYNGEE. Trimming left V 0 bases short and J 0 bases short, with 28 bases between. The CDR3 loop is CASSVGVWEGVFFTSSYNEQFF. CDR3 nucleotide sequence: TGTGCCAGCAGCGTAGGAGTTTGGGAGGGGGTCTTTTTTACTAGCTCCTACAATGAGCAGTTCTTC.

This clonotype was seen repeatedly, ten times or more. V usage is TRBV29-1 and J usage is TRBJ2-5, with a tentative D call TRBD1 (6 bases). CDR1 and CDR2 (germline): SQVTM, ANQGSEA. V lost 1 base to trimming and J lost 4 bases, with 10 bases between them. This CDR3 spans 13 amino acids. CDR3 DNA sequence: TGCAGCGTTGAAGGGGGGCTCGTAGAGACCCAGTACTTC. Residues: CSVEGGLVETQYF.

This clonotype has a handful of counts. The J gene is TRBJ2-1, the V gene TRBV20-1, with TRBD2 matching over 8 bases. After removal of 2 bases from V and 1 base from J, the junction contained 4 bases not matched to a gene. CDR1 and CDR2 from the germline V gene are DFQATT and SNEGSKA (reference sequence). The CDR3 totals 15 residues. In DNA form, the CDR3 reads TGCAGTGCTAGACAAAGCGGGGGTTCCTACAATGAGCAGTTCTTC. Translation: CSARQSGGSYNEQFF.

At least ten counts were recorded for this clonotype. This chain links TRBV6-7 with TRBJ1-2; D not certain. TRBV6-7 is classed as an ORF, of uncertain function. Between the trimmed V and J ends, which lost 2 bases and 4 bases, there was a span of 5 bases. This CDR3 comprises 12 residues. CDR3 sequence: CASSYVSYGYTF. DNA of the CDR3: TGTGCCAGCAGTTACGTGTCCTATGGCTACACCTTC.

V gene TRBV27 combines with J gene TRBJ2-7; D possibly corresponds to TRBD2 (6 bases). Germline V gene sequence: CDR1 MNHEY, CDR2 SMNVEV (reference sequence). V was shortened by 0 bases and J by 1 base, with 13 bases between the two germline ends. This CDR3 has 16 amino acids. The DNA for the CDR3 is TGTGCCAGCAGTTTATCTGCCGGGAGCGCGTCCTACGAGCAGTACTTC. Its translation: CASSLSAGSASYEQYF.

V gene TRBV20-1 combines with J gene TRBJ2-3, with 8 positions matching TRBD2. The germline V gene encodes CDR1 DFQATT and CDR2 SNEGSKA (reference sequence). This CDR3 spans 20 amino acids. The J segment lost 0 bases and the V segment lost 3 bases, leaving 20 bases of the junction unmatched. The CDR3 reads CSASAFMRAGGPPSTDTQYF. The DNA for the CDR3 is TGCAGTGCTAGTGCATTTATGAGGGCGGGGGGTCCCCCCAGCACAGATACGCAGTATTTT.

This clonotype was counted between two and nine times. The chain uses TRBV7-9 and TRBJ2-5; D might be TRBD1 or TRBD2, each matching 5 bases. The CDR3 length is 12 residues. Per the germline V gene, CDR1 is SEHNR and CDR2 is FQNEAQ (reference sequence). V lost 8 bases to trimming and J lost 5 bases, with 12 bases between them. The CDR3: CASLGPTETQYF. DNA of the CDR3: TGTGCCAGCTTGGGACCTACGGAGACCCAGTACTTC.

The rearrangement joins TRBV5-6 to TRBJ2-1, with D perhaps being TRBD1 or TRBD2 (5 bases each). This CDR3 has 11 amino acids. Trimming pared 1 base from V and 14 bases from J, leaving 10 bases between. Germline V gene sequence: CDR1 SGHDT, CDR2 YYEEEE. The CDR3 is CASSLLGVKFF. DNA for the CDR3: TGTGCCAGCAGCTTGTTGGGGGTGAAGTTCTTC.

This clonotype showed up many times. The chain combines TRBV4-1 with TRBJ2-3; 8 positions agree with TRBD2. The CDR3 has 16 residues. V was clipped by 0 bases and J by 4 bases; unmatched bases: 6. From germline, CDR1 is MGHRA and CDR2 YSYEKL. The CDR3 DNA reads TGCGCCAGCAGCCAAGAACCCGGGGGGGCCCCAGATACGCAGTATTTT. Residues: CASSQEPGGAPDTQYF.

The chain combines TRBV12-3 or TRBV12-4 with TRBJ2-1, with 7 positions matching TRBD1. This CDR3 is built from 12 residues. J lost 12 bases, V lost 6 bases, and 8 bases had no gene match. The CDR3, as DNA: TGTGCCAGCAGGACGACAGGGACGGGGCAGTTCTTC. Encoded protein: CASRTTGTGQFF.

This clonotype was seen many times. The chain couples TRBV28 to TRBJ1-5; possibly TRBD1 for D (5 bases). This CDR3 contains 15 residues. Germline V lookup: CDR1 MDHEN, CDR2 SYDVKM. V dropped 6 bases and J dropped 1 base, with 13 bases sitting between them. CDR3 nucleotides: TGTGCCAGCAGGTCGCCGCGGGGGAGCAATCAGCCCCAGCATTTT. Amino acid sequence: CASRSPRGSNQPQHF.